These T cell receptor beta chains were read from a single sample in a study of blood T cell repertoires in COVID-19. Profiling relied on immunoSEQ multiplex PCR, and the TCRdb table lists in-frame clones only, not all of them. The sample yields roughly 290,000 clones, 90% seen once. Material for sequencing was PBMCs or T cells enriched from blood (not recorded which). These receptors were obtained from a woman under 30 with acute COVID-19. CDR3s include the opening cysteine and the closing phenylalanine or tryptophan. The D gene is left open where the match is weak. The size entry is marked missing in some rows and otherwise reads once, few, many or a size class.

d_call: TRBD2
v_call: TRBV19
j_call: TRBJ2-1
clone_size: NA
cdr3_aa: CASSMTSREQFF
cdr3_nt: TGTGCCAGTAGTATGACTAGCAGGGAGCAGTTCTTC

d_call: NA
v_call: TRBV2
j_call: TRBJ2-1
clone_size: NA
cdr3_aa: CASSSNGRTYNEQFF
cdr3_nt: TGTGCCAGCAGTAGTAACGGGAGAACCTACAATGAGCAGTTCTTC

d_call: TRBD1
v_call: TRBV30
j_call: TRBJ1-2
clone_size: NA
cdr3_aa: CAWSSGTGIYGYTF
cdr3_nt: TGTGCCTGGAGTTCCGGGACAGGGATTTACGGCTACACCTTC

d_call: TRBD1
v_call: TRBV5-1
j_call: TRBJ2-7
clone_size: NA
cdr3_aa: CASSLTGANFEQYF
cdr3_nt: TGCGCCAGCAGCTTGACAGGGGCAAACTTCGAGCAGTACTTC

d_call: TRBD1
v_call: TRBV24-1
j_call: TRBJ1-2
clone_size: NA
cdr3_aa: CATSEGTGTSNYGYTF
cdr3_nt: TGTGCCACCAGTGAGGGGACAGGGACCTCTAACTATGGCTACACCTTC

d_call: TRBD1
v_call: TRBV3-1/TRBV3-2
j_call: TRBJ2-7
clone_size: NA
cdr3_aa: CASSQGVRGTYEQYF
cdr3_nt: TGTGCCAGCAGCCAAGGGGTCAGGGGGACCTACGAGCAGTACTTC

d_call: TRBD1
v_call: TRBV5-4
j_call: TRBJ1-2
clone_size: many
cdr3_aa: CASSWRGQVYGYTF
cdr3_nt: TGTGCCAGCAGCTGGAGGGGGCAGGTCTATGGCTACACCTTC

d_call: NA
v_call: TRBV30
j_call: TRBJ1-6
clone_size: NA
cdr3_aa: CAWSPPARGDNSPLHF
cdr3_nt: TGTGCCTGGAGTCCTCCGGCCAGGGGTGATAATTCACCCCTCCACTTT

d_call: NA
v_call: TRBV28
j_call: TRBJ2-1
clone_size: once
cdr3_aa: CATSEGALINEQFF
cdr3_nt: TGTGCCACTTCTGAAGGGGCTCTTATCAATGAGCAGTTCTTC

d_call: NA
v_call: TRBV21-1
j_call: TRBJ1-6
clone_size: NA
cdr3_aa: CARPGERAASPLHF
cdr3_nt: TGTGCCAGGCCGGGTGAGAGGGCAGCATCACCCCTCCACTTT

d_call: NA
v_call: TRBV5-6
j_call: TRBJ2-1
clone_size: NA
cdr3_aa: CASSLWARQGNNEQFF
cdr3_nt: TGTGCCAGCAGCTTGTGGGCGCGTCAGGGGAACAATGAGCAGTTCTTC

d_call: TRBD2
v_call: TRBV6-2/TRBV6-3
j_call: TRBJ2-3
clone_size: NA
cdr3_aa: CASSRTSGATDTQYF
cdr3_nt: TGTGCCAGCAGTCGCACTAGCGGAGCCACAGATACGCAGTATTTT

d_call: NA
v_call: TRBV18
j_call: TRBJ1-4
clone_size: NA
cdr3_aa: CASSQQGLSEKLFF
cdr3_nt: TGTGCCAGCTCCCAACAGGGTCTAAGTGAAAAACTGTTTTTT

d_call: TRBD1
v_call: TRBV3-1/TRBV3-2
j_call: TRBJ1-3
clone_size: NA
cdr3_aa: CASSPRGTGFSTLGNTIYF
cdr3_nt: TGTGCCAGCAGCCCACGCGGGACAGGCTTTTCGACCCTTGGAAACACCATATATTTT

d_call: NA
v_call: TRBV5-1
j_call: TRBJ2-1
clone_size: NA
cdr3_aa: CASSLGVYNEQFF
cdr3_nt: TGCGCCAGCAGCTTGGGCGTCTACAATGAGCAGTTCTTC

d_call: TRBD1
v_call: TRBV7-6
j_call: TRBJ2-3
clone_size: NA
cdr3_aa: CASSSRTGTDTQYF
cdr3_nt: TGTGCCAGCAGCTCCCGGACAGGGACAGATACGCAGTATTTT

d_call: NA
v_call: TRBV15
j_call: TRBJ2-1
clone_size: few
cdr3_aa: CATSPNPPGSRFF
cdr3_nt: TGTGCCACCAGCCCAAACCCCCCCGGGAGTCGGTTCTTC

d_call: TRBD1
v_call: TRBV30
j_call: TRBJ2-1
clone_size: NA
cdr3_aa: CAWCSGQAWSSYNEQFF
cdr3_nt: TGTGCCTGGTGCTCCGGACAGGCATGGAGCTCCTACAATGAGCAGTTCTTC

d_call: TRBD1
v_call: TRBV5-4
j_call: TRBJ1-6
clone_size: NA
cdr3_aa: CASSFGIQGSGSPLHF
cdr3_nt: TGTGCCAGCAGCTTCGGTATACAGGGGAGCGGTTCACCCCTCCACTTT

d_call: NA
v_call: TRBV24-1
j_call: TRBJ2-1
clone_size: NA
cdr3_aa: CATSDYESSSYNEQFF
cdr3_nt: TGTGCCACCAGTGATTACGAGTCGAGCTCCTACAATGAGCAGTTCTTC

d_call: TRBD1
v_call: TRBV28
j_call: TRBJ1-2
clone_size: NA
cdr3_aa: CASSSETGGGYGYTF
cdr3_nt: TGTGCCAGCAGTTCCGAAACAGGGGGGGGCTATGGCTACACCTTC

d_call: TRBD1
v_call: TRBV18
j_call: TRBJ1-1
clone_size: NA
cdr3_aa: CASSAGTGDMNTEAFF
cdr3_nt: TGTGCCAGCTCCGCCGGGACAGGGGATATGAACACTGAAGCTTTCTTT

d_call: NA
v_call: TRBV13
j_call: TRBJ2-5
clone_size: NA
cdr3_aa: CASSFPSGETQYF
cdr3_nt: TGTGCCAGCAGCTTTCCCAGCGGGGAGACCCAGTACTTC

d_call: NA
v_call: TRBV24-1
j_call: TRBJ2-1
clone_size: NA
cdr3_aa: CATSQFGIEQFF
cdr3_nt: TGTGCCACCAGTCAATTCGGGATCGAGCAGTTCTTC

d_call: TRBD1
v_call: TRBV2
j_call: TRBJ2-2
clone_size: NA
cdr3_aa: CASSRTGGPTGELFF
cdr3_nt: TGTGCCAGCAGTCGGACAGGGGGCCCCACCGGGGAGCTGTTTTTT

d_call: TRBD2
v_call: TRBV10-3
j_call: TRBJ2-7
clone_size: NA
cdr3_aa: CAISGSSGSEQYF
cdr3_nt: TGTGCCATCAGTGGGTCTAGCGGGAGCGAGCAGTACTTC

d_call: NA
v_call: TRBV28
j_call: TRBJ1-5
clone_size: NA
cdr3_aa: CASSLLVESNQPQHF
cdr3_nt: TGTGCCAGCAGTTTGTTGGTAGAAAGCAATCAGCCCCAGCATTTT

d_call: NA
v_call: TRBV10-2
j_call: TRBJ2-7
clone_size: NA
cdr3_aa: CASSDSAAAGYEQYF
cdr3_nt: TGCGCCAGCAGTGACTCGGCGGCTGCGGGGTACGAGCAGTACTTC

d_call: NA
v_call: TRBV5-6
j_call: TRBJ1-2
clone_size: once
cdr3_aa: CASSFSGAVANYGYTF
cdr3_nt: TGTGCCAGCAGCTTTTCTGGGGCAGTAGCTAACTATGGCTACACCTTC

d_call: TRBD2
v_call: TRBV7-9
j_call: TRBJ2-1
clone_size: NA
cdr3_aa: CASNLILGLADNEQFF
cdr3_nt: TGTGCCAGCAACCTAATCTTGGGGCTAGCGGACAATGAGCAGTTCTTC

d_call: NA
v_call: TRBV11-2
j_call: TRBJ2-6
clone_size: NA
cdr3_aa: CASSLFGHPGAGANVLTF
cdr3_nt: TGTGCCAGCAGCTTATTCGGCCACCCTGGAGCTGGGGCCAACGTCCTGACTTTC

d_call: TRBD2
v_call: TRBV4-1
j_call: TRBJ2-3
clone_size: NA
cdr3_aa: CASSPRIAGATDTQYF
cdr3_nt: TGCGCCAGCAGCCCCCGGATAGCGGGAGCCACAGATACGCAGTATTTT